Each of the 15 T cell receptor beta chains below was sequenced from the same sample in a study of tumor and adjacent non-tumor tissue in lung cancer. The template was RNA from unsorted bulk tissue. TCRbeta libraries were built with three rounds of nested PCR, modified from ARM-PCR. MiXCR, applied by TCRdb to the multiplex PCR reads, yields one record per CDR3 protein. Among some 84,000 distinct CDR3 sequences listed, 61% were seen once. The sample comprised lung tumor tissue. The receptors shown here come from a man between 65 and 85 years old with non-small cell lung cancer.

Of note for this clonotype: A much larger clonotype is one base distant, so this may be a read error. The chain uses TRBV20-1 and TRBJ2-5; D is uncertain. Looked up from germline, CDR1 is DFQATT and CDR2 is SNEGSKA (reference sequence). V lost 6 bases and J lost 2, with 16 bases in between. The CDR3 contains 14 residues. The CDR3 coding sequence is TGCAGTGCCCTGAGCGAGAGCTCTCAAGAGACCCAGTACTTC. This codes for CSALSESSQETQYF.

This clonotype is judged medium-sized (0.01 to 0.1%). The chain has TRBV7-8 and TRBJ2-4, with D possibly TRBD2 on 5 matching bases. The CDR3 is 17 amino acids. Between the trimmed V and J ends, which lost 5 bases and 1 base, there was a span of 18 bases. CDR1 SGHVS and CDR2 FQNEAQ come from the germline V gene. CDR3 region: CASSHHTSTGAKNIQYF. CDR3 DNA: TGTGCCAGCAGCCACCATACCTCGACGGGGGCCAAAAACATTCAGTACTTC.

With respect to this clonotype: At one boundary the junction diverges from the germline segment, which might be a read error. V and J are TRBV11-2 and TRBJ1-2; the match to TRBD1 covers 11 bases. The germline CDR1 and CDR2 sequences are SGHAT and FQNNGV. The CDR3 contains 17 residues. The CDR3 region is CANSLGQGALANYGYTF. The CDR3 region has the DNA TGTGCCAACAGCTTAGGACAGGGGGCCTTAGCTAACTATGGCTACACCTTC.

This clonotype came up many times. The chain carries TRBV7-3 and TRBJ2-7; 7 bases map to TRBD2. Germline V gene sequence: CDR1 SGHTA, CDR2 FQGTGA. Trimming removed 1 base from V and 2 bases from J; junction bases left unmatched: 2. The CDR3 length is 14 residues. CDR3 amino acids: CASSLRGGAYEQYF. CDR3 nucleotide sequence: TGTGCCAGCAGCTTAAGGGGGGGGGCCTACGAGCAGTACTTC. Together with reference TRBV7-3 and TRBJ2-7, the CDR3 gives the full variable domain: GAGVSQTPSNKVTEKGKYVELRCDPISGHTALYWYRQSLGQGPEFLIYFQGTGAADDSGLPNDRFFAVRPEGSVSTLKIQRTERGDSAVYLCASSLRGGAYEQYFGPGTRLTVT.

V and J are TRBV19 and TRBJ2-7; D is unclear. CDR3 size: 13 residues. Germline CDR1 and CDR2: LNHDA and SQIVND (reference sequence). Trimming left V 1 base short and J 3 bases short, with 7 bases between. The CDR3 nucleotides read TGTGCCAGTAGTATAGCCGTTGGCTACGAGCAGTACTTC. Amino acids: CASSIAVGYEQYF.

This clonotype has only one observation. The rearrangement joins TRBV11-2 to TRBJ2-1; maybe TRBD2 (5 bases). The V end was cut by 5 bases, the J end by 9 bases, with 20 bases between. Germline values: CDR1 SGHAT, CDR2 FQNNGV. The length of the CDR3 is 15 residues. The CDR3 spells CASSPELGQHIEQFF. CDR3 in DNA: TGTGCCAGCAGCCCGGAACTAGGCCAGCACATTGAGCAGTTCTTC.

The table lists this clonotype with a few counts. V gene TRBV5-1 combines with J gene TRBJ2-1; D is unresolved. In germline, CDR1 is SGHRS, CDR2 YFSETQ. The CDR3 is 14 residues long. V was clipped by 0 bases and J by 4 bases, with 8 bases between them. The CDR3 loop is CASSLAEVYNEQFF. The CDR3 coding sequence is TGCGCCAGCAGCTTGGCCGAGGTATACAATGAGCAGTTCTTC.

Concerning this clonotype: The junction does not match germline at one end; this may be a read error. The V call is TRBV11-2, the J call TRBJ2-3, with unresolved D. The CDR3 runs 12 residues. The V gene's germline CDR1 is SGHAT and CDR2 FQNNGV. The CDR3 is CVSCLSADTQYF. The CDR3 DNA reads as TGTGTCAGCTGCTTATCCGCAGATACGCAGTATTTT.

This clonotype was found once. A much more abundant neighbour one base away suggests this may be a read error. The chain links TRBV12-3 or TRBV12-4 to TRBJ1-5; 9 bases fit TRBD1. The CDR3 length is 16 residues. Trimming cost V 8 bases and J 6 bases; bases outside gene matches: 14. The CDR3 region has the DNA TGTGCCAGCGGCGCAACCGGGACAGGGCTTGGTCAGCCCCAGCATTTT. Translation: CASGATGTGLGQPQHF.

The CDR3 region has the DNA TGCGCCAGCAGCAATGGACAGGGTCCGGCCGGGGAGCTGTTTTTT. It is translated as CASSNGQGPAGELFF. The chain combines TRBV5-1 with TRBJ2-2; TRBD1 agrees at 8 bases. Germline CDR1 SGHRS, CDR2 YFSETQ. There are 15 residues in the CDR3. V was clipped by 4 bases and J by 6 bases; unmatched bases: 8.

This clonotype was found many times. The V call is TRBV7-8, the J call TRBJ2-1; no reliable D call. The germline CDR1 and CDR2 sequences are SGHVS and FQNEAQ. The CDR3 has 14 residues. V dropped 4 bases and J dropped 7 bases, with 14 bases sitting between them. CDR3 amino acids: CASSSSPTRNEQFF. The CDR3 DNA is TGTGCCAGCAGCTCCAGTCCTACCCGAAATGAGCAGTTCTTC.

This clonotype showed up just a few times. A clone one base away is much larger, so this may be a read error. V is TRBV29-1 and J is TRBJ1-4; no clear D. Germline V gives CDR1 SQVTM, CDR2 ANQGSEA. V was trimmed by 6 bases and J by 7 bases, leaving 18 bases between them. This CDR3 contains 14 residues. CDR3 protein: CSVRSLESSEKLFF. CDR3 coding DNA: TGCAGCGTCAGAAGCTTGGAGTCTAGTGAAAAACTGTTTTTT.

J is TRBJ1-2 and V is TRBV12-3 or TRBV12-4, with a possible D match to TRBD1 (5 bases). The length of the CDR3 is 13 residues. Trimming cost V 5 bases and J 5 bases, with 12 bases left between them. The CDR3 sequence: CASSMIGAYGYTF. CDR3 coding DNA: TGTGCCAGCAGTATGATCGGGGCTTATGGCTACACCTTC.

The CDR3 loop reads CSFKDVISYEQYF. The CDR3 coding sequence is TGCAGCTTTAAAGATGTCATCTCATACGAGCAGTACTTC. The chain uses TRBV29-1 and TRBJ2-7; D unresolved. CDR1 and CDR2 (germline): SQVTM, ANQGSEA. With 8 bases removed from V and 4 bases from J, the gap between germline ends came to 18 bases. The CDR3 is made up of 13 amino acids.

This clonotype appeared a few times. One base away lies a much larger clone, so this may be a sequencing read error. The DNA is left out, because the CDR3 cannot be placed on it with certainty; the CDR3 is given as TCRdb lists it. This rearrangement joins TRBV29-1 to TRBJ2-3; TRBD2, the table's D call, lacks a check against the DNA. Inclusive of both ends, the CDR3 amounts to 16 amino acids. CDR1 and CDR2 from the germline V gene are SQVTM and ANQGSEA. The CDR3: CSVGPGLAGGTDKQYF.